These 6 T cell receptor beta chains were all obtained from the same sample, sequenced in a study of OX40 agonist ivuxolimab in advanced cancers. The table came from immunoSEQ multiplex PCR; TCRdb's copy has only in-frame clones and leaves some out. The sample consists of approximately 97,000 clones, roughly nine tenths of them appearing once. This specimen consisted of CD4+ or CD8+ T cells sorted from blood, obtained in a trial of the OX40 agonist ivuxolimab. The receptors were sampled from an adult with an advanced solid tumor such as melanoma, head and neck, liver or kidney cancer.

The CDR3 coding sequence is TGTGCCAGTAGTTTACAGGGGGGATATTCACCCCTCCACTTT. Protein: CASSLQGGYSPLHF. The genes are TRBV19 and TRBJ1-6, with 8 bases aligning to TRBD1. The germline V gene encodes CDR1 LNHDA and CDR2 SQIVND (reference sequence). The CDR3 loop spans 14 amino acids. The V segment lost 5 bases and the J segment 8 bases; nucleotides outside the gene matches: 5.

The genes are TRBV30 and TRBJ1-5, with D hard to call. V shed 2 bases and J shed 0 bases, with 14 bases lying between them. The germline CDR1 and CDR2 sequences are GTSNPN and SVGIG (reference sequence). The CDR3 loop spans 16 amino acids. In DNA, the CDR3 is TGTGCCTGGAGTCCTAGTAGCAGCCATAGCAATCAGCCCCAGCATTTT. As protein: CAWSPSSSHSNQPQHF.

The genes are TRBV14 and TRBJ1-1; D ambiguous. Germline V CDR1 and CDR2: SGHDN, FVKESK. CDR3 size: 14 residues. Trimming removed 0 bases at V and 6 bases at J, with 11 bases between. This CDR3 is CASSQDLGGSEAFF. CDR3 DNA sequence: TGTGCCAGCAGCCAAGATTTGGGAGGGTCTGAAGCTTTCTTT.

This chain links TRBV25-1 with TRBJ2-1, with D maybe TRBD2 (6 bases). The germline V and J ends were trimmed by 4 bases and 6 bases, with 13 bases remaining between them. CDR1 MGHDK and CDR2 SYGVNS come from the germline V gene. The CDR3 runs 14 residues. This CDR3 is CASSGSWRGNEQFF. Here the CDR3 DNA reads TGTGCCAGCAGTGGATCCTGGAGGGGCAATGAGCAGTTCTTC. The variable domain in full, completed from reference TRBV25-1 and TRBJ2-1, reads EADIYQTPRYLVIGTGKKITLECSQTMGHDKMYWYQQDPGMELHLIHYSYGVNSTEKGDLSSESTVSRIRTEHFPLTLESARPSHTSQYLCASSGSWRGNEQFFGPGTRLTVL.

The J gene is TRBJ1-4, the V gene TRBV29-1; 7 bases are shared with TRBD1. This CDR3 is 15 amino acids long. Trimming took 7 bases from V and 3 from J; bases not matched to a gene: 11. Germline values: CDR1 SQVTM, CDR2 ANQGSEA. The CDR3 loop reads CSARGGGKANEKLFF. CDR3 DNA sequence: TGCAGCGCGAGGGGAGGGGGCAAGGCTAATGAAAAACTGTTTTTT.

J is TRBJ2-7 and V is TRBV4-2; TRBD2 aligns across 14 bases. Germline assignment: CDR1 LGHNA and CDR2 YNFKEQ. This CDR3 region has 17 residues. Germline trimming cut 8 bases from V and 2 bases from J; bases unmatched to any gene: 11. The CDR3 DNA sequence: TGTGCCAGCGGGGGGACTAGCGGGAGTCCAAAACCCTACGAGCAGTACTTC. Encoded protein: CASGGTSGSPKPYEQYF.